This TCR beta chain derives from a study of cytomegalovirus exposure and HLA in healthy donors. Study information: T cells numbering about 179 million yielded some 110 million unique TCR beta sequences in an earlier analysis.

Both 60 Vbeta primers and 13 Jbeta primers went into the PCR. Produced via immunoSEQ multiplex PCR; TCRdb's table is partial and in-frame only. Here the sample spans 200,000 to 250,000 clones, almost 80% being singletons. On this clone itself: Antigen specificity is unknown.

The study, taken as a whole, reports: As was reported, the HLA-A and HLA-B alleles of most subjects were accurately predicted from TCR beta sequences. Listed as cytomegalovirus-associated were about 160 TCR beta chains. In a later analysis, a missense DCLRE1C variant was linked to TCR beta V- and J-gene trimming.

The receptor was isolated from a male donor in good health and CMV-seronegative. Sequenced: PBMCs.

The CDR3 protein is CASSFDRDYGYTF. The CDR3 DNA is TGTGCCAGCAGCTTTGACCGGGACTATGGCTACACCTTC. J is TRBJ1-2 and V is TRBV7-8; D not certain. V dropped 3 bases and J dropped 3 bases, with 8 bases sitting between them. This CDR3 is 13 amino acids long. Germline loops: CDR1 SGHVS, CDR2 FQNEAQ.